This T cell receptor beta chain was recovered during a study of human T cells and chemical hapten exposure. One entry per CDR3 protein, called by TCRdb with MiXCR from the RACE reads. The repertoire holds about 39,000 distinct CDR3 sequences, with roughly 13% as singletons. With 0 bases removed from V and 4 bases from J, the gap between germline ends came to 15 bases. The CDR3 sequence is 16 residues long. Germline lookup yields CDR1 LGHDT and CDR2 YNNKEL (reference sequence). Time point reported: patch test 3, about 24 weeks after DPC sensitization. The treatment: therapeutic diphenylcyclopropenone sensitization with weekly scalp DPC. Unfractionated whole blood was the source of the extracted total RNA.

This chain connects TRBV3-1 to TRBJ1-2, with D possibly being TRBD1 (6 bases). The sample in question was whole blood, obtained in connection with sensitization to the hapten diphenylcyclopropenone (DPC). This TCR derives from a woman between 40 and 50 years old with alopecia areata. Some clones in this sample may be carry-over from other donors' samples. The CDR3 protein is CASSQENRAQSYGYTF. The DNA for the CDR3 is TGTGCCAGCAGCCAAGAAAACAGGGCGCAAAGCTATGGCTACACCTTC.